This is a list of T cell receptor beta chains from one sample in a study of human T cells and chemical hapten exposure. Each CDR3 protein gets one entry after TCRdb re-called the 5' RACE reads with MiXCR. The profile shows over 70,000 distinct CDR3 sequences, more than 15% of them singletons. Source of these receptors: a female donor in good health. Both conserved end residues are part of each CDR3. D genes are given only for firm matches. Clone size is not always given. Where it is, it says once, few, many or a class for expanded clones.

- TRBJ1-6 TRBV27 - TGTGCCAGCAGTCCTCAGGGGAAGGGTAATTCACCCCTCCACTTT CASSPQGKGNSPLHF
- TRBJ1-5 TRBV5-6 - TGTGCCAGCAGCCGCCACAGGGACGGAGGCGGGAGCAATCAGCCCCAGCATTTT CASSRHRDGGGSNQPQHF
- TRBJ1-1 TRBV6-1 many TGTGCCAGCAGGCAGGGCGGTCATGGCACTGAAGCTTTCTTT CASRQGGHGTEAFF
- TRBJ1-2 TRBV7-9 - TGTGCCAGCAGCGCAGGACCGAGCTATGGCTACACCTTC CASSAGPSYGYTF
- TRBJ1-3 TRBV6-5 - TGTGCCAGCAGGGCCGGTGGGACCGGTGGAAACACCATATATTTT CASRAGGTGGNTIYF
- TRBJ2-2 TRBV20-1 - TGCAGTGCTAATGAGAACACCGGGGAGCTGTTTTTT CSANENTGELFF
TRBD1 TRBJ2-5 TRBV30 - TGTGCCTGGAGTGGGACAGGAAAACATTATGGGGCCCAGTACTTC CAWSGTGKHYGAQYF
- TRBJ2-2 TRBV3-1 - TGTGCCAGCACCACCGTCCCTGGCACCGGGGAGCTGTTTTTT CASTTVPGTGELFF
TRBD2 TRBJ2-3 TRBV7-2 - TGTGCCAGCAGGACTAGCGGGAGTTCAGATACGCAGTATTTT CASRTSGSSDTQYF
- TRBJ2-1 TRBV20-1 many TGCAGTGTCGGACATGGCTCCTACAATGAGCAGTTCTTC CSVGHGSYNEQFF
TRBD1 TRBJ1-6 TRBV5-1 many TGCGCCAGCAGACCGACAGGGCCTGACAATTCACCCCTCCACTTT CASRPTGPDNSPLHF
- TRBJ2-3 TRBV2 few TGTGCCAGCTTGAGGGAGTTTGGAGATACGCAGTATTTT CASLREFGDTQYF
- TRBJ1-3 TRBV12-3/TRBV12-4 - TGTGCCAGCAGTTTATGGGCAGCTAGCTCTGGAAACACCATATATTTT CASSLWAASSGNTIYF
TRBD1 TRBJ1-1 TRBV6-2/TRBV6-3 few TGTGCCAGCAGAGAACAGGGGGGCACTGAAGCTTTCTTT CASREQGGTEAFF
- TRBJ1-3 TRBV4-3 - TGCGCCAGCAGCCAAGATTTCGGGCTCTCTGGAAGCACCATATATTTT CASSQDFGLSGSTIYF
- TRBJ2-2 TRBV7-2 - TGTGCCAGCAGCTTAGGGTACAGGACGAACACCGGGGAGCTGTTTTTT CASSLGYRTNTGELFF
TRBD1 TRBJ1-1 TRBV7-9 few TGTGCCAGCAGCTTATATCGGCGAGGGACAGGGGCTGAAGCTTTCTTT CASSLYRRGTGAEAFF
TRBD2 TRBJ2-3 TRBV20-1 - TGCAGTGCTAGACCCGCCGGGGGGGCCTTAGATACGCAGTATTTT CSARPAGGALDTQYF
TRBD2 TRBJ2-1 TRBV6-4 many TGTGCCAGCAGTGGGACTAGCGGAGCAAATGAGCAGTTCTTC CASSGTSGANEQFF
TRBD2 TRBJ2-7 TRBV28 few TGTGCCAGCAGGCAAACTAGCGGGAGGGCCTACGAGCAGTACTTC CASRQTSGRAYEQYF
TRBD1 TRBJ1-2 TRBV7-2 few TGTGCCAGCAGCTTTAACCAGGGGGACTATGGCTACACCTTC CASSFNQGDYGYTF
TRBD2 TRBJ2-3 TRBV5-1 - TGCGCCAGCCGTTCGACAGGCGGGGGGGGAGATACGCAGTATTTT CASRSTGGGGDTQYF
- TRBJ1-1 TRBV19 - TGTGCCAGTAGTAACCGGGACCGCAGCACTGAAGCTTTCTTT CASSNRDRSTEAFF
TRBD2 TRBJ2-5 TRBV5-1 - TGCGCCAGCAGCTTGGCCGGGACTAGCGAAGAGACCCAGTACTTC CASSLAGTSEETQYF
- TRBJ1-1 TRBV10-3 - TGTGCCAGCTTGGGACTTCCGAACACTGAAGCTTTCTTT CASLGLPNTEAFF
TRBD2 TRBJ2-3 TRBV5-6 - TGTGCCAGCAGCGGAAGCGGGGAGGGCCTGATCACAGATACGCAGTATTTT CASSGSGEGLITDTQYF
- TRBJ2-3 TRBV7-2 - TGTGCCAGCAGCTCCCCTCGAGGATATAACCCTACGCAGTATTTT CASSSPRGYNPTQYF
TRBD1 TRBJ2-5 TRBV5-1 - TGCGCCAGCAGCTCTGCGCGGACAGGCTACCAAGAGACCCAGTACTTC CASSSARTGYQETQYF
TRBD2 TRBJ2-3 TRBV10-3 - TGTGCCATCAGTGATAAGCGGGGGGATCTCACAGATACGCAGTATTTT CAISDKRGDLTDTQYF
- TRBJ2-2 TRBV2 few TGTGCCAGCAGTGAAGCGGGAGGAACTCCCGGGGAGCTGTTTTTT CASSEAGGTPGELFF
- TRBJ2-7 TRBV20-1 - TGCAGTGCTAGAGACAGAGGATGGGACGAGCAGTACTTC CSARDRGWDEQYF
- TRBJ2-1 TRBV12-5 - TGTGCTAGTGGTTTGGTAGGAAATTTATCCTACAATGAGCAGTTCTTC CASGLVGNLSYNEQFF
TRBD1 TRBJ1-5 TRBV28 - TGTGCCAGCAGTTTGGCGGGACAGGGGAAAAATAGCAATCAGCCCCAGCATTTT CASSLAGQGKNSNQPQHF